This T cell receptor beta chain derives from a study of blood T cell repertoires in COVID-19. The CDR3 consists of 14 residues. After removal of 7 bases from V and 6 bases from J, the junction contained 7 bases not matched to a gene. The germline CDR1 and CDR2 sequences are MNHEY and SVGAGI. Only in-frame clones appear in the TCRdb table, and some are missing; sequencing was by immunoSEQ multiplex PCR. The sample contains over 120,000 clones, 75% to 90% of which appear only once. The sequenced sample was peripheral blood. V and J are TRBV6-5 and TRBJ2-1; 9 bases match TRBD2. The origin of this receptor is a man between 65 and 85 years old who had recovered from COVID-19. CDR3 amino acids: CASKGGRAANEQFF. The CDR3, as DNA: TGTGCCAGCAAGGGCGGGAGGGCCGCCAATGAGCAGTTCTTC.